This note documents a single TCR beta chain sequence. For every subset, genomic DNA was evenly distributed across several immunoSEQ plates. As originally analysed: ImmunoSEQ output lacked quality scores and full-length reads, limiting matched filtering. Method: immunoSEQ multiplex PCR; TCRdb's copy keeps in-frame clones and lacks some. That table supplies the V and J calls and clone size; D and trimming were determined from the DNA. The table records approximately 500,000 clones, 70% to 80% of them present only once. Between the trimmed V and J ends, which lost 3 bases and 1 base, there was a span of 19 bases. The CDR3 length is 18 residues. Germline lookup yields CDR1 MGHRA and CDR2 YSYEKL. This sample was included in a study of shared clonotypes between healthy human individuals. Caucasian adults living in Nashville, Tennessee, provided all samples.

Specimen: PBMCs. The chain is built from TRBV4-1 and TRBJ1-3, with TRBD1 as a possible D gene (6 bases). This receptor was taken from a woman in her 40s in good health. Some clones in this sample may be carry-over from other donors' samples. DNA for the CDR3: TGCGCCAGCAGCCAGGGAGGGGGTCTCGGAGGGTCTGGAAACACCATATATTTT. This sequence encodes CASSQGGGLGGSGNTIYF.